Listed below are T cell receptor beta chains from one sample, sequenced in a study of blood T cell repertoires in COVID-19. Measured with immunoSEQ multiplex PCR; TCRdb has only the in-frame clones, and not every one. This table has approximately 200,000 clones, around 85% appearing once. Source material: peripheral blood. These receptors were collected from a woman between 45 and 60 years old with acute or convalescent COVID-19. Both conserved end residues are part of each CDR3. The D gene is left open where the match is weak. A clone size is listed for some rows: how often the clone was seen (once, few, many), or a class if it is expanded.

v_gene: TRBV10-2
abundance: many
j_gene: TRBJ1-2
d_gene: .
CDR3aa: CASSGGHVYGYTF
CDR3nt: TGCGCCAGCAGTGGGGGACACGTCTATGGCTACACCTTC

v_gene: TRBV7-2
abundance: .
j_gene: TRBJ2-1
d_gene: TRBD2
CDR3aa: CASWGAGGRSYNEQFF
CDR3nt: TGTGCCAGCTGGGGTGCGGGAGGCCGGTCCTACAATGAGCAGTTCTTC

v_gene: TRBV21-1
abundance: .
j_gene: TRBJ2-5
d_gene: .
CDR3aa: CASSKKAGGEETQYF
CDR3nt: TGTGCCAGCAGCAAAAAAGCAGGGGGCGAAGAGACCCAGTACTTC

v_gene: TRBV19
abundance: few
j_gene: TRBJ1-5
d_gene: .
CDR3aa: CASKAGYSNQPQHF
CDR3nt: TGTGCCAGTAAGGCAGGGTATAGCAATCAGCCCCAGCATTTT

v_gene: TRBV30
abundance: few
j_gene: TRBJ2-7
d_gene: TRBD2
CDR3aa: CAWRPGLPYEQYF
CDR3nt: TGTGCCTGGAGGCCGGGACTACCTTACGAGCAGTACTTC

v_gene: TRBV2
abundance: .
j_gene: TRBJ1-2
d_gene: .
CDR3aa: CASSEVQRSF
CDR3nt: TGTGCCAGCAGTGAAGTCCAGAGGTCCTTC

v_gene: TRBV4-3
abundance: .
j_gene: TRBJ1-3
d_gene: .
CDR3aa: CASSHDQVSGNTIYF
CDR3nt: TGCGCCAGCAGCCACGACCAGGTTTCAGGAAACACCATATATTTT

v_gene: TRBV10-3
abundance: .
j_gene: TRBJ1-2
d_gene: TRBD1
CDR3aa: CAISAGTGGGGYGYTF
CDR3nt: TGTGCCATCAGTGCGGGGACAGGGGGCGGTGGCTATGGCTACACCTTC

v_gene: TRBV11-2
abundance: .
j_gene: TRBJ1-5
d_gene: TRBD1
CDR3aa: CASSRDRGGGQPQHF
CDR3nt: TGTGCCAGCAGCCGAGACAGGGGTGGGGGTCAGCCCCAGCATTTT

v_gene: TRBV3-1/TRBV3-2
abundance: .
j_gene: TRBJ1-5
d_gene: .
CDR3aa: CASSQDRTGLSNQPQHF
CDR3nt: TGTGCCAGCAGCCAAGATCGCACAGGTCTAAGCAATCAGCCCCAGCATTTT

v_gene: TRBV29-1
abundance: .
j_gene: TRBJ2-7
d_gene: TRBD1
CDR3aa: CSVESPGQASEQYF
CDR3nt: TGCAGCGTTGAATCTCCGGGACAGGCTTCCGAGCAGTACTTC

v_gene: TRBV4-1
abundance: .
j_gene: TRBJ2-5
d_gene: .
CDR3aa: CASSKAGEETQYF
CDR3nt: TGCGCCAGCAGCAAGGCCGGGGAAGAGACCCAGTACTTC

v_gene: TRBV19
abundance: .
j_gene: TRBJ1-2
d_gene: TRBD1
CDR3aa: CASSIPGTGEKNGYTF
CDR3nt: TGTGCCAGTAGTATCCCCGGGACAGGGGAGAAGAATGGCTACACCTTC

v_gene: TRBV18
abundance: .
j_gene: TRBJ1-2
d_gene: .
CDR3aa: CASSPPYREGGYTF
CDR3nt: TGTGCCAGCTCACCACCTTATCGGGAGGGTGGCTACACCTTC

v_gene: TRBV7-2
abundance: .
j_gene: TRBJ2-1
d_gene: TRBD2
CDR3aa: CASSPARGLADEQFF
CDR3nt: TGTGCCAGCAGCCCAGCCAGGGGACTAGCGGATGAGCAGTTCTTC

v_gene: TRBV7-8
abundance: .
j_gene: TRBJ2-7
d_gene: TRBD1
CDR3aa: CASSFPGQAYEQYF
CDR3nt: TGTGCCAGCAGCTTCCCGGGACAGGCCTACGAGCAGTACTTC

v_gene: TRBV19
abundance: .
j_gene: TRBJ1-1
d_gene: .
CDR3aa: CASSIRGNTEAFF
CDR3nt: TGTGCCAGTAGTATACGGGGGAACACTGAAGCTTTCTTT

v_gene: TRBV3-1/TRBV3-2
abundance: .
j_gene: TRBJ1-1
d_gene: .
CDR3aa: CASSQEAEIWDTEAFF
CDR3nt: TGTGCCAGCAGCCAAGAGGCGGAGATATGGGACACTGAAGCTTTCTTT

v_gene: TRBV10-3
abundance: .
j_gene: TRBJ2-7
d_gene: .
CDR3aa: CAISDQGTREQYF
CDR3nt: TGTGCCATCAGTGACCAGGGTACTCGCGAGCAGTACTTC

v_gene: TRBV11-3
abundance: .
j_gene: TRBJ2-1
d_gene: .
CDR3aa: CASSLGGLSPYEQFF
CDR3nt: TGTGCCAGCAGCTTAGGAGGGTTGTCGCCCTATGAGCAGTTCTTC

v_gene: TRBV18
abundance: .
j_gene: TRBJ2-3
d_gene: .
CDR3aa: CASSPPEGLGTDTQYF
CDR3nt: TGTGCCAGCTCACCACCGGAGGGCCTGGGCACAGATACGCAGTATTTT

v_gene: TRBV7-9
abundance: .
j_gene: TRBJ2-2
d_gene: .
CDR3aa: CASSPFWELFF
CDR3nt: TGTGCCAGCAGCCCCTTCTGGGAGCTGTTTTTT

v_gene: TRBV12-5
abundance: .
j_gene: TRBJ1-5
d_gene: .
CDR3aa: CASGAGYQPQHF
CDR3nt: TGTGCTAGTGGGGCGGGATATCAGCCCCAGCATTTT

v_gene: TRBV3-1/TRBV3-2
abundance: .
j_gene: TRBJ1-6
d_gene: .
CDR3aa: CASSQDVEGRGLNSPLHF
CDR3nt: TGTGCCAGCAGCCAAGATGTGGAGGGACGGGGTCTCAATTCACCCCTCCACTTT

v_gene: TRBV9
abundance: .
j_gene: TRBJ2-2
d_gene: TRBD2
CDR3aa: CASSVGLAGGPGELFF
CDR3nt: TGTGCCAGCAGCGTGGGACTAGCGGGAGGGCCCGGGGAGCTGTTTTTT

v_gene: TRBV15
abundance: .
j_gene: TRBJ1-1
d_gene: .
CDR3aa: CATSRDSADTEAFF
CDR3nt: TGTGCCACCAGCAGAGATAGTGCGGACACTGAAGCTTTCTTT

v_gene: TRBV18
abundance: .
j_gene: TRBJ2-2
d_gene: TRBD1
CDR3aa: CASSPTGTGATGELFF
CDR3nt: TGTGCCAGCTCACCGACGGGGACAGGGGCAACCGGGGAGCTGTTTTTT

v_gene: TRBV6-2/TRBV6-3
abundance: once
j_gene: TRBJ1-2
d_gene: TRBD1
CDR3aa: CASSPRQGANYGYTF
CDR3nt: TGTGCCAGCAGTCCCCGACAGGGGGCGAACTATGGCTACACCTTC

v_gene: TRBV29-1
abundance: once
j_gene: TRBJ2-6
d_gene: TRBD1
CDR3aa: CSVGGRGQGSGANVLTF
CDR3nt: TGCAGCGTTGGTGGTAGGGGACAGGGGTCTGGGGCCAACGTCCTGACTTTC

v_gene: TRBV12-3/TRBV12-4
abundance: .
j_gene: TRBJ1-1
d_gene: .
CDR3aa: CASSLLSNTEAFF
CDR3nt: TGTGCCAGCAGTTTACTCTCGAACACTGAAGCTTTCTTT

v_gene: TRBV3-1/TRBV3-2
abundance: .
j_gene: TRBJ2-3
d_gene: TRBD2
CDR3aa: CASSPHSGGRDTQYF
CDR3nt: TGTGCCAGCAGCCCGCATAGCGGGGGGCGAGATACGCAGTATTTT

v_gene: TRBV15
abundance: .
j_gene: TRBJ1-1
d_gene: .
CDR3aa: CATSPQRTSVNTEAFF
CDR3nt: TGTGCCACCAGCCCACAACGGACTAGTGTGAACACTGAAGCTTTCTTT

v_gene: TRBV3-1/TRBV3-2
abundance: .
j_gene: TRBJ2-7
d_gene: .
CDR3aa: CASSQASLGEQYF
CDR3nt: TGTGCCAGCAGCCAAGCAAGCCTAGGCGAGCAGTACTTC

v_gene: TRBV9
abundance: once
j_gene: TRBJ2-2
d_gene: .
CDR3aa: CASSVDSGLIITGELFF
CDR3nt: TGTGCCAGCAGCGTAGACTCGGGACTGATCATCACCGGGGAGCTGTTTTTT

v_gene: TRBV7-2
abundance: .
j_gene: TRBJ1-4
d_gene: .
CDR3aa: CASSFFGTPQKLFF
CDR3nt: TGTGCCAGCAGCTTCTTTGGGACTCCTCAAAAACTGTTTTTT

v_gene: TRBV4-1
abundance: .
j_gene: TRBJ1-2
d_gene: TRBD1
CDR3aa: CASSPLDRDGYTF
CDR3nt: TGCGCCAGCAGCCCCCTGGACAGGGACGGCTACACCTTC

v_gene: TRBV19
abundance: .
j_gene: TRBJ2-2
d_gene: .
CDR3aa: CASSIDLWAKNTGELFF
CDR3nt: TGTGCCAGTAGTATAGATCTATGGGCTAAGAACACCGGGGAGCTGTTTTTT

v_gene: TRBV11-3
abundance: .
j_gene: TRBJ2-7
d_gene: TRBD1
CDR3aa: CASSLGTGGTYEQYF
CDR3nt: TGTGCCAGCAGCTTAGGGACAGGGGGTACCTACGAGCAGTACTTC